This entry is about one T cell receptor (beta chain). Its specificity is not known. The source of the sample is a study of shared clonotypes between healthy human individuals. General study results and limits: Rarefaction indicated that sorted-subset sequencing remained incomplete although depth was large. Sample collection involved blood only; tissue repertoires are likely different.

V lost 3 bases and J lost 5, with 17 bases in between. This CDR3 contains 15 residues. Germline-derived CDR1 and CDR2 are KGHSH and LQKENI. The donors were all Caucasian adults (living in Nashville, Tennessee). The authors distributed each subset's genomic DNA evenly over several immunoSEQ plates. Only in-frame clones appear in the TCRdb table, and some are missing; sequencing was by immunoSEQ multiplex PCR. The sample carries around 2.3 million clones, under 97% recorded once. V is TRBV18 and J is TRBJ2-7; D is perhaps TRBD1 (5 bases). Input material: naive CD4+ T cells sorted from blood. The subset denotes: CD45RA+ positively selected. This TCR came from a man aged 18-30 years in good health. The CDR3 spells CASSPLGVAINEQYF. Written as DNA, the CDR3 is TGTGCCAGCTCACCCCTAGGGGTGGCTATCAACGAGCAGTACTTC.